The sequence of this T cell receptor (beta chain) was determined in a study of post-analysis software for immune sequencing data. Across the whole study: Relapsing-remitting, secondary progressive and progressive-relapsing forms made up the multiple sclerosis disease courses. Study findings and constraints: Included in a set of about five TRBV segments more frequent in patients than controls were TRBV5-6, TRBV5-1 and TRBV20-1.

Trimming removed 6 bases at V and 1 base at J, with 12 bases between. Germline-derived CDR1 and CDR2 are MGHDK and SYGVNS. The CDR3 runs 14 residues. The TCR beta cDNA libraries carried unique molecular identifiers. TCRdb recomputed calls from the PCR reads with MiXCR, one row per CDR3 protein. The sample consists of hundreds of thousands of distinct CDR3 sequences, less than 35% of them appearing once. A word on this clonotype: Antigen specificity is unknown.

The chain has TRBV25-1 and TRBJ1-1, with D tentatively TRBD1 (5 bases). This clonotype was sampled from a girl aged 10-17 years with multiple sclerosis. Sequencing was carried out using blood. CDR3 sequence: CASRSTGENTEAFF. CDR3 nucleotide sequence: TGTGCCAGCAGAAGTACAGGAGAGAACACTGAAGCTTTCTTT.